The TCR beta chain under discussion was sequenced for a study of T cells after yellow fever vaccination. Study in general: Preparation used SMART-Seq v4 Ultra Low Input for the low-cell-number fractions. Findings and limits, study-wide: Although most clonotypes did not, a small share appeared in both CD4 and CD8 compartments. The secondary response showed a weaker magnitude and a faster peak, day 5 versus 15.

As to this clonotype: The antigen remains undetermined.

TCRdb used MiXCR to reprocess the 5' RACE reads, holding one entry per CDR3 protein. The sample lists fewer than 400,000 distinct CDR3 sequences, about 10% occurring once. The V end was cut by 8 bases, the J end by 6 bases, with 16 bases between. CDR1 MNHEY and CDR2 SMNVEV come from the germline V gene (reference sequence). CDR3 size: 14 residues. The chain has TRBV27 and TRBJ1-4; D gene unclear. This specimen consisted of CD4+ T cells sorted from PBMCs, obtained 45 days after the yellow fever booster vaccination. The sequence derives from a man younger than 30 who received the YFV17D yellow fever vaccine. The DNA for the CDR3 is TGTGCCAGCCGTCTGGATTTAAGGGATGAAAAACTGTTTTTT. Translating gives CASRLDLRDEKLFF.